This TCR beta chain derives from a study of tumor and adjacent non-tumor tissue in lung cancer. RNA was extracted from bulk tissue without any cell sorting. The normal lung tissue was taken more than 3 cm from the tumor edge. A remark on this clonotype: Its antigen is unidentified. The junction differs from germline at one of its ends, possibly a read error.

A modified ARM-PCR protocol with three rounds of nested PCR amplified TCRbeta. TCRdb analysed the multiplex PCR reads with MiXCR anew, one entry per CDR3 protein. The data contain over 80,000 distinct CDR3 sequences, around three quarters of them singletons. Germline V gene lookup returns CDR1 LGHNA and CDR2 YNFKEQ. The CDR3 covers 15 residues. General study findings and limits: Higher tumor TCR diversity was associated with shorter survival. Tumor tissue had significantly higher TCR diversity than normal lung.

The receptor comes from a woman aged 45-60 years with non-small cell lung cancer. Sequenced input: distant non-tumor lung tissue. The V call is TRBV4-2, the J call TRBJ2-5, with TRBD1 identical over 7 bases. The chain's CDR3 is CASSHVPGGQDTQYF. In DNA, the CDR3 is TGTGCCAGCAGCCATGTTCCAGGGGGTCAAGATACCCAGTACTTC.